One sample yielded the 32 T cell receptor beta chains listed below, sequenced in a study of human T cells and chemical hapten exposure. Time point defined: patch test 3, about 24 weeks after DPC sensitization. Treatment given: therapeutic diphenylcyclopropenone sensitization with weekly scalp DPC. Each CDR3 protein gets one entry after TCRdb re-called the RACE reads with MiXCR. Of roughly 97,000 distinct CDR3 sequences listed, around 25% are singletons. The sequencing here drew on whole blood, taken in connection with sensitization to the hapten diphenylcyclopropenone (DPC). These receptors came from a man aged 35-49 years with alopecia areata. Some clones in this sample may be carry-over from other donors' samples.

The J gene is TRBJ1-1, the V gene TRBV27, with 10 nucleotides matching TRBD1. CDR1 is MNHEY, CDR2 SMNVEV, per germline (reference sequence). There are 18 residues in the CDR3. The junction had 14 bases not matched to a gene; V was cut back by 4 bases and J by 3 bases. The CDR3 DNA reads TGTGCCAGCAGTTCCCTCGACAGGGGGCCGAGGTTTGACACTGAAGCTTTCTTT. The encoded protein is CASSSLDRGPRFDTEAFF.

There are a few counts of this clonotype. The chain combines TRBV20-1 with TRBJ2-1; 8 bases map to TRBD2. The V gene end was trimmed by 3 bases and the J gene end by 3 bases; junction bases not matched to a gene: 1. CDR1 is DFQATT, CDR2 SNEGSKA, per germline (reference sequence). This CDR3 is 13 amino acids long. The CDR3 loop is CSARSGSYNEQFF. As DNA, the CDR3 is TGCAGTGCTAGGAGCGGGAGCTACAATGAGCAGTTCTTC.

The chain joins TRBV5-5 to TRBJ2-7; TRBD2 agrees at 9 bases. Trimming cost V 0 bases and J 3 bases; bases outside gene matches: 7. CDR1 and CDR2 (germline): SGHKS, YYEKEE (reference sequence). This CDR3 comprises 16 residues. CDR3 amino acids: CASSLEASGALYEQYF. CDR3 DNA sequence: TGTGCCAGCAGCTTGGAGGCTAGCGGGGCCCTCTACGAGCAGTACTTC.

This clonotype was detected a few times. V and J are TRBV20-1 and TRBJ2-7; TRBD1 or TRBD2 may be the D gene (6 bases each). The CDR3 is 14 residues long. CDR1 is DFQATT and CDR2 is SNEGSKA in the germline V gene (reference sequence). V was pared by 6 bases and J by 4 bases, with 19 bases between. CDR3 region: CSARARGTLYEQYF. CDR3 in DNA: TGCAGTGCACGCGCTAGGGGGACTTTATACGAGCAGTACTTC.

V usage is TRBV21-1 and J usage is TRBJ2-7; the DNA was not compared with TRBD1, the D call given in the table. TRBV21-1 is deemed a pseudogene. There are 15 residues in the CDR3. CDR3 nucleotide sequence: TGTGCCAGCAGCTCCACCACCGGGGGGATCTACGAGCAGTACTTC. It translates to CASSSTTGGIYEQYF.

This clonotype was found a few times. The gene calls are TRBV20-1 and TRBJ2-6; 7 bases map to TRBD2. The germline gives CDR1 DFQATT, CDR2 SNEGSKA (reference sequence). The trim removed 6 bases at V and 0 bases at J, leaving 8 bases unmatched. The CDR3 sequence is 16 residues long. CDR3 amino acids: CSAPGGTNSGANVLTF. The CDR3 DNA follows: TGCAGTGCCCCCGGGGGGACTAACTCTGGGGCCAACGTCCTGACTTTC.

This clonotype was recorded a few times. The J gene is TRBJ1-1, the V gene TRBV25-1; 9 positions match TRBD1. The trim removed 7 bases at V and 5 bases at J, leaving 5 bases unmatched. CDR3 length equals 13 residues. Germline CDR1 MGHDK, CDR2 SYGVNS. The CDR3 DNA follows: TGTGCCAGCATGGGACAGGGAGGTACTGAAGCTTTCTTT. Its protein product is CASMGQGGTEAFF.

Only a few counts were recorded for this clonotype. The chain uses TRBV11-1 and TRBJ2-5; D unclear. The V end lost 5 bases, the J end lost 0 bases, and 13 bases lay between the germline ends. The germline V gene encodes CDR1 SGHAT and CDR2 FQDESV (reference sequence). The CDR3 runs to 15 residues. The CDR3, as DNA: TGTGCCAGCAGCACTCACGGTTCCAACCAAGAGACCCAGTACTTC. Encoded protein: CASSTHGSNQETQYF.

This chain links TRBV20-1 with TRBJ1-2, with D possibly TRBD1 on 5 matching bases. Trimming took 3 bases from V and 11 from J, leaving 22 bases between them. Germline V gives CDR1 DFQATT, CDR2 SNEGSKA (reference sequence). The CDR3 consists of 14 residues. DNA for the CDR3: TGCAGTGCTAGGGCGACAGACCATTTCGACCGGTACACCTTC. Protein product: CSARATDHFDRYTF.

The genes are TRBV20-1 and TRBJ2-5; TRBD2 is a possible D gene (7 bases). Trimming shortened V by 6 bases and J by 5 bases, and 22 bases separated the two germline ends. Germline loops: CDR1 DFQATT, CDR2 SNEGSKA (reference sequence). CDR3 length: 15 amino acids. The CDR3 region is CSAKGLGGYWETQYF. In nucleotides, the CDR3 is TGCAGTGCAAAAGGACTAGGGGGATATTGGGAGACCCAGTACTTC.

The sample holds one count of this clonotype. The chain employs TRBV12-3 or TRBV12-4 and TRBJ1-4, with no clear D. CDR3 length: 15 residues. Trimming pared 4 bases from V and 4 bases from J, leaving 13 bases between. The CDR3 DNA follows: TGTGCCAGCAGTTCCGCCGCCGGGGATAATGAAAAACTGTTTTTT. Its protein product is CASSSAAGDNEKLFF.

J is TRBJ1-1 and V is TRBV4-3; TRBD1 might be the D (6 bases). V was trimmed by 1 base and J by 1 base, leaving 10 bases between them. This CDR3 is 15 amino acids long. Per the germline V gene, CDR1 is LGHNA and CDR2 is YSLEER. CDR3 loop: CASSQVLTGNTEAFF. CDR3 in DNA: TGCGCCAGCAGCCAAGTGTTGACAGGGAACACTGAAGCTTTCTTT.

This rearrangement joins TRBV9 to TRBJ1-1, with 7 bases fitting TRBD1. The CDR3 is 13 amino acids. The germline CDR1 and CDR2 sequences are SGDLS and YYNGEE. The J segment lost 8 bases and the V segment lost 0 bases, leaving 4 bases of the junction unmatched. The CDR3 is CASSVAVTGEAFF. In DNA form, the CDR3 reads TGTGCCAGCAGCGTAGCCGTGACAGGGGAAGCTTTCTTT.

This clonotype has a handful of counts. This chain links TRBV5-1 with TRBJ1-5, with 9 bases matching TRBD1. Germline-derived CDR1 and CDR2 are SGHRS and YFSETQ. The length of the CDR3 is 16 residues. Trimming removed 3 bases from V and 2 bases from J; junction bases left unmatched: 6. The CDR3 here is CASSWGTGGGNQPQHF. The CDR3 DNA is TGCGCCAGCAGCTGGGGAACAGGGGGCGGCAATCAGCCCCAGCATTTT.

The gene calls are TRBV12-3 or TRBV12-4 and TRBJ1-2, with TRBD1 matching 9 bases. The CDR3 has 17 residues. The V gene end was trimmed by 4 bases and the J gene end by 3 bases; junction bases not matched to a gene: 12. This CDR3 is CASSYRTGEALDYGYTF. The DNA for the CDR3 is TGTGCCAGCAGTTATCGGACAGGGGAGGCCTTAGACTATGGCTACACCTTC.

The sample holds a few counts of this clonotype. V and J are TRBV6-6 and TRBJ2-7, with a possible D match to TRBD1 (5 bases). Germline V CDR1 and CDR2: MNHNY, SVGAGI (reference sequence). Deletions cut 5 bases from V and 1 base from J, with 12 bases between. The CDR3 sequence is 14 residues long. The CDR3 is CASSLQDSSYEQYF. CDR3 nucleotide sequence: TGTGCCAGCAGTCTACAGGATTCTTCCTACGAGCAGTACTTC.

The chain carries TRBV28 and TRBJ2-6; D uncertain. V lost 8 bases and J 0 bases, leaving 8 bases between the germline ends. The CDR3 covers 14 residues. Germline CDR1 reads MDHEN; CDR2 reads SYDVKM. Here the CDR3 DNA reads TGTGCCAGCGGCCTCATCTCTGGGGCCAACGTCCTGACTTTC. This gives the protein CASGLISGANVLTF.

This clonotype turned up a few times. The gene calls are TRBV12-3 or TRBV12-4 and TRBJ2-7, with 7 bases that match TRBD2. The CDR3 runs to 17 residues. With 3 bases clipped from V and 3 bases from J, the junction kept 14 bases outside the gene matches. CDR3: CASSLRIQRDRVYEQYF. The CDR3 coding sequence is TGTGCCAGCAGTTTGCGCATTCAGCGGGACCGGGTCTACGAGCAGTACTTC.

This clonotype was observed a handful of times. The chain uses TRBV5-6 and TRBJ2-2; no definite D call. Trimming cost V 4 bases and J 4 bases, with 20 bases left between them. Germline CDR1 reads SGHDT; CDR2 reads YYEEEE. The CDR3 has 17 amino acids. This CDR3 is CASSPWALSSTTGELFF. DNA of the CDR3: TGTGCCAGCAGCCCTTGGGCCCTCTCTTCCACCACCGGGGAGCTGTTTTTT.

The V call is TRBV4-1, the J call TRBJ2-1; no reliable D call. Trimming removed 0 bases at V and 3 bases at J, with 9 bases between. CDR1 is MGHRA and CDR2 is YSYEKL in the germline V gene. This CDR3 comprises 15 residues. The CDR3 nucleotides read TGCGCCAGCAGCCAAGATAACAGACTCTACAATGAGCAGTTCTTC. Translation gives CASSQDNRLYNEQFF.

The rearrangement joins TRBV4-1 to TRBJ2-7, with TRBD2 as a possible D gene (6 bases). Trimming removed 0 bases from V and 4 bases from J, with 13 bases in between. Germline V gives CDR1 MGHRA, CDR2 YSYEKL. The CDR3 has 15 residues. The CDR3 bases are TGCGCCAGCAGCCAAGACTCCACCCGGGGGTACGAGCAGTACTTC. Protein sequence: CASSQDSTRGYEQYF.

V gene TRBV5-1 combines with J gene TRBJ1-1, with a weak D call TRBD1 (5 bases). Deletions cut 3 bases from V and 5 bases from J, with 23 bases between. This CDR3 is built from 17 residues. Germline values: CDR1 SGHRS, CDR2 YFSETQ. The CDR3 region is CASSSGLARGSGTEAFF. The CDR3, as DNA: TGCGCCAGCAGCTCCGGTCTCGCTAGGGGCTCGGGGACTGAAGCTTTCTTT.

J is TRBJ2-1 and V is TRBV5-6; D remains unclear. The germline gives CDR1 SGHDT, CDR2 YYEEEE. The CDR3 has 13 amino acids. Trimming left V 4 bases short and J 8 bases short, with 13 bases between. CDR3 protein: CASSPVGRDEQFF. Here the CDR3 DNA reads TGTGCCAGCAGCCCCGTCGGCCGGGATGAGCAGTTCTTC.

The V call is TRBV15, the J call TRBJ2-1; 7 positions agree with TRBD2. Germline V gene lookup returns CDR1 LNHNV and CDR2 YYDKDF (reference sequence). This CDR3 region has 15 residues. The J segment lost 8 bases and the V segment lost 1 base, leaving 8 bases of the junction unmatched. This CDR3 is CATSRGGGSVDEQFF. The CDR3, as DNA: TGTGCCACCAGCAGAGGGGGGGGGAGTGTCGATGAGCAGTTCTTC. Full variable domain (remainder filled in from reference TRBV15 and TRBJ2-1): DAMVIQNPRYQVTQFGKPVTLSCSQTLNHNVMYWYQQKSSQAPKLLFHYYDKDFNNEADTPDNFQSRRPNTSFCFLDIRSPGLGDTAMYLCATSRGGGSVDEQFFGPGTRLTVL.

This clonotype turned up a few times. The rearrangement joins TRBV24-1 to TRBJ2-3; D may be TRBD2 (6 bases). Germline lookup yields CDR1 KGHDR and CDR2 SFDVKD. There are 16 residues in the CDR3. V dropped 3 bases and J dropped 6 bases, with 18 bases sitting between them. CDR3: CATSDPSWRETDTQYF. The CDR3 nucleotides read TGTGCCACCAGTGATCCCAGCTGGAGGGAGACCGATACGCAGTATTTT.

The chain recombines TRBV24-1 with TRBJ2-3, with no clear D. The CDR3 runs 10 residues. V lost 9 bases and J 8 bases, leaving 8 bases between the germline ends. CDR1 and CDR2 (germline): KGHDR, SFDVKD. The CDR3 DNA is TGTGCCACCCTCGTCAGTACGCAGTATTTT. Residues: CATLVSTQYF.

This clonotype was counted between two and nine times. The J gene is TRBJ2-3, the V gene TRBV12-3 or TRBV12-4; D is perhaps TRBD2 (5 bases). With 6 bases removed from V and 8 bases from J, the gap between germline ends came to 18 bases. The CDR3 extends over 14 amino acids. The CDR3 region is CASRDPGSGFTQYF. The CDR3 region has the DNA TGTGCCAGCAGGGACCCGGGGTCCGGGTTTACGCAGTATTTT.

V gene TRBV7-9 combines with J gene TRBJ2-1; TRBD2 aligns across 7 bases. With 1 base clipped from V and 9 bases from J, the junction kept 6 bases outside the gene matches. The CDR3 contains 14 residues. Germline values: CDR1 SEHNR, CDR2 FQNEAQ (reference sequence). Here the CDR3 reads CASSLVISGGEQFF. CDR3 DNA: TGTGCCAGCAGCTTAGTAATATCGGGGGGTGAGCAGTTCTTC.

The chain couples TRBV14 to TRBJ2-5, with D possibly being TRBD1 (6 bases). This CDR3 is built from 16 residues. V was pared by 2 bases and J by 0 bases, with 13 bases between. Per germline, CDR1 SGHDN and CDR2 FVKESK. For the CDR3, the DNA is TGTGCCAGCAGCCAATTCAGGGGTCTGAACCAAGAGACCCAGTACTTC. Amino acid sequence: CASSQFRGLNQETQYF.

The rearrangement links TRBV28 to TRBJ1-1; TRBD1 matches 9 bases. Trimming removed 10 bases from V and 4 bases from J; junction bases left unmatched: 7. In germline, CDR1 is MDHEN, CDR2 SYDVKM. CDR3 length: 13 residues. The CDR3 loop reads CAITGQGSTEAFF. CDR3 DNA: TGTGCCATCACGGGACAGGGAAGCACTGAAGCTTTCTTT.

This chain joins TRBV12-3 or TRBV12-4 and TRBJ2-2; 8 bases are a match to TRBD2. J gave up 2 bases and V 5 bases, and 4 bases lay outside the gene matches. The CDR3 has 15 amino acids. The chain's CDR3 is CASSHSGRNTGELFF. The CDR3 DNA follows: TGTGCCAGCAGTCACAGCGGGAGAAACACCGGGGAGCTGTTTTTT.

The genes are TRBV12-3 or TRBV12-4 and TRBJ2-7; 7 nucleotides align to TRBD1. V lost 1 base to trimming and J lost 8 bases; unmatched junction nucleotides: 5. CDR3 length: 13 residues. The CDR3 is CASSLGQGSKQYF. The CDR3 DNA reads TGTGCCAGCAGTTTAGGACAGGGTAGCAAGCAGTACTTC.